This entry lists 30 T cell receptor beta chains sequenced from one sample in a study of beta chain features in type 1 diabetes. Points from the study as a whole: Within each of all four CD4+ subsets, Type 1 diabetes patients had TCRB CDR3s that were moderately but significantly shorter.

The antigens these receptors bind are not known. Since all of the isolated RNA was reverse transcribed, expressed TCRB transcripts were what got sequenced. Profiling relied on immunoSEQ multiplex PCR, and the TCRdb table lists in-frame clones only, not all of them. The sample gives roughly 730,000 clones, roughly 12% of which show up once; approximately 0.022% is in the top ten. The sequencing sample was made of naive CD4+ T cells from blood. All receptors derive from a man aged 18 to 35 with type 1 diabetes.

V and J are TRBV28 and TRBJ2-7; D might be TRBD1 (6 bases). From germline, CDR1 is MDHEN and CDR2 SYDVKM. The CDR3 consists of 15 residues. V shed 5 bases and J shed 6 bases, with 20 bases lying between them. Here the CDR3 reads CASSLGQNLFGEQYF. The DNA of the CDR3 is TGTGCCAGCAGTCTAGGACAGAACCTCTTCGGCGAGCAGTACTTC.

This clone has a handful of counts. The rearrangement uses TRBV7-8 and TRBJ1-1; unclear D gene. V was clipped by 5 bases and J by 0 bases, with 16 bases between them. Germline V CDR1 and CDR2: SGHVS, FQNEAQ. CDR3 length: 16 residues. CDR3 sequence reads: CASSLLSYGMNTEAFF. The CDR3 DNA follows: TGTGCCAGCAGCCTACTTAGTTACGGCATGAACACTGAAGCTTTCTTT.

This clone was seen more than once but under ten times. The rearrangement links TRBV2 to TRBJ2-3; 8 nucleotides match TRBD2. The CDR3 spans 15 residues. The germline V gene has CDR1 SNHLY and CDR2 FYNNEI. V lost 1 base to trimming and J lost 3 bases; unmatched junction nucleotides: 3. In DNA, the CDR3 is TGTGCCAGCAGTGAAGGTGGCGGGGGGACAGATACGCAGTATTTT. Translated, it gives CASSEGGGGTDTQYF.

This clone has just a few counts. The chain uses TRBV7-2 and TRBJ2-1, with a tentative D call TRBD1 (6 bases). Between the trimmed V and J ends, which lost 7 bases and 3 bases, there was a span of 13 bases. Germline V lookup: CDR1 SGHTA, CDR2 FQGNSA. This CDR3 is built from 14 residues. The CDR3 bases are TGTGCCAGCAATCACAGGGATTTCTACAATGAGCAGTTCTTC. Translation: CASNHRDFYNEQFF.

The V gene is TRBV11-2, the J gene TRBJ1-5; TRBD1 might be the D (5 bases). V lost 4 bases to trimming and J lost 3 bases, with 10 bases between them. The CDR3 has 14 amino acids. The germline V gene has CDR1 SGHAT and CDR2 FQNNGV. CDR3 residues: CASSSDSFNQPQHF. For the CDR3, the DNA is TGTGCCAGCAGCTCCGACAGCTTCAATCAGCCCCAGCATTTT.

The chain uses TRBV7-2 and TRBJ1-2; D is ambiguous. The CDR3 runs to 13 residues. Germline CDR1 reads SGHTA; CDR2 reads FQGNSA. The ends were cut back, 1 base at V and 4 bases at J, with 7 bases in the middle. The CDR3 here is CASSLDSAYGYTF. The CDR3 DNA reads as TGTGCCAGCAGCTTAGACAGTGCCTATGGCTACACCTTC.

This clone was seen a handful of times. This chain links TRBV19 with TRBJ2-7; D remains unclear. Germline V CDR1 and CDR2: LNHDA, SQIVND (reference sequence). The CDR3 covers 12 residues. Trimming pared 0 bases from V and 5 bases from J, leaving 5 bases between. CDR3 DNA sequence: TGTGCCAGTAGTATAGACCGCCACGAGCAGTACTTC. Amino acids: CASSIDRHEQYF.

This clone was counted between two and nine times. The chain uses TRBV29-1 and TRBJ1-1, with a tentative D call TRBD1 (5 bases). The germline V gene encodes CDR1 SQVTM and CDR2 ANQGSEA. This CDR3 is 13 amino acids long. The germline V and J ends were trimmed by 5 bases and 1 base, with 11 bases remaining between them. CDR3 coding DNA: TGCAGCGTTACCGCCACAGGGAACACTGAAGCTTTCTTT. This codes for CSVTATGNTEAFF.

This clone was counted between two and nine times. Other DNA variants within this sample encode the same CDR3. CDR3 region: CSARGPGELFF. The CDR3 nucleotides read TGCAGTGCTAGGGGTCCCGGGGAGCTGTTTTTT. The chain uses TRBV20-1 and TRBJ2-2, with D unresolved. This CDR3 comprises 11 residues. Per the germline V gene, CDR1 is DFQATT and CDR2 is SNEGSKA (reference sequence). Deletions cut 3 bases from V and 6 bases from J, with 5 bases between.

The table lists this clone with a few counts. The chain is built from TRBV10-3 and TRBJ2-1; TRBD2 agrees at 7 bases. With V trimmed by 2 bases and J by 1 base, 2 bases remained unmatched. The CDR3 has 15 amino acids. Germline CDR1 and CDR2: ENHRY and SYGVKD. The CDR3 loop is CAISEGGSSYNEQFF. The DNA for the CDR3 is TGTGCCATCAGTGAGGGCGGGAGTTCCTACAATGAGCAGTTCTTC.

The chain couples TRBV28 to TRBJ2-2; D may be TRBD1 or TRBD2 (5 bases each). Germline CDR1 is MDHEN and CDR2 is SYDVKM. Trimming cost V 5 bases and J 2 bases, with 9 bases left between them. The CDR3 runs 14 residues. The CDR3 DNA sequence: TGTGCCAGCAGTCCCGGGACCAACACCGGGGAGCTGTTTTTT. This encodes CASSPGTNTGELFF.

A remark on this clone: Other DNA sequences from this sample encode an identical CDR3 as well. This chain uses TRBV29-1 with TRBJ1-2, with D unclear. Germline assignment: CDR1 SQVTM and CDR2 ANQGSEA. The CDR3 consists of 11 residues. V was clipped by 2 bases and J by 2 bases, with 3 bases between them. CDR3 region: CSVESNYGYTF. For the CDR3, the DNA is TGCAGCGTTGAATCCAACTATGGCTACACCTTC.

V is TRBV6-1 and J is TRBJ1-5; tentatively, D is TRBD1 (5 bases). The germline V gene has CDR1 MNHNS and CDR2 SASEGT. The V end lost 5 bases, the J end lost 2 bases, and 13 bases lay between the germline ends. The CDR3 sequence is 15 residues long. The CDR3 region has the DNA TGTGCCAGCAGTACCAGAAGGGGCGGCAATCAGCCCCAGCATTTT. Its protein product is CASSTRRGGNQPQHF.

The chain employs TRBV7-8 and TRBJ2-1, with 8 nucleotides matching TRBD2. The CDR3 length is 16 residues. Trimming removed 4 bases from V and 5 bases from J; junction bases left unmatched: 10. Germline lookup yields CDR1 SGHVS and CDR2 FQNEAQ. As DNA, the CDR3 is TGTGCCAGCAGCTCTCGGGACGGGACTAGTAACAATGAGCAGTTCTTC. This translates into CASSSRDGTSNNEQFF.

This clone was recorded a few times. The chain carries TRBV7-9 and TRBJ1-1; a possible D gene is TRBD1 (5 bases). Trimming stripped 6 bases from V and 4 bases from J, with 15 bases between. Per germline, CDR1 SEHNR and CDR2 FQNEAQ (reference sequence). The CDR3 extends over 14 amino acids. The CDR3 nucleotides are TGTGCCAGCAGTCGAATGGGGGTCGGCACTGAAGCTTTCTTT. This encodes CASSRMGVGTEAFF.

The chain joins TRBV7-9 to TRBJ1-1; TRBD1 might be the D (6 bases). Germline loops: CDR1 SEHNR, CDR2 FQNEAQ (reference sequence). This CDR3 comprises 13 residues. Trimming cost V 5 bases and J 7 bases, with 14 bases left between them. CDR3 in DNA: TGTGCCAGCAGCCCCGCTGACAGGAATGAAGCTTTCTTT. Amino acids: CASSPADRNEAFF. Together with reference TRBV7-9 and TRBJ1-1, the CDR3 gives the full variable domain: DTGVSQNPRHKITKRGQNVTFRCDPISEHNRLYWYRQTLGQGPEFLTYFQNEAQLEKSRLLSDRFSAERPKGSFSTLEIQRTEQGDSAMYLCASSPADRNEAFFGQGTRLTVV.

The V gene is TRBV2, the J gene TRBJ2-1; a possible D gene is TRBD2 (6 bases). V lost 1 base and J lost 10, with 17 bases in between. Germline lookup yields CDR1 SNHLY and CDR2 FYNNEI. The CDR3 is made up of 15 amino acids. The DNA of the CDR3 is TGTGCCAGCAGTGAAGGAGTACTAGCCCTCAGCGAGCAGTTCTTC. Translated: CASSEGVLALSEQFF.

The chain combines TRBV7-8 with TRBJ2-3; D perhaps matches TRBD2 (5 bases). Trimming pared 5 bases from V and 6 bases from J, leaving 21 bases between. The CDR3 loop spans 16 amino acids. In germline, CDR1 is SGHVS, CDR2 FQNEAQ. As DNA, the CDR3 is TGTGCCAGCAGCCGCGACTATGATCCCGACGGGGATACGCAGTATTTT. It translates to CASSRDYDPDGDTQYF.

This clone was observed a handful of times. The CDR3: CASSSEEGRGEAFF. The CDR3 region has the DNA TGCGCCAGCAGCTCCGAGGAGGGGCGCGGTGAAGCTTTCTTT. The chain uses TRBV4-1 and TRBJ1-1; maybe TRBD1 (5 bases). The CDR3 is 14 residues long. The germline V gene encodes CDR1 MGHRA and CDR2 YSYEKL. Trimming removed 5 bases from V and 7 bases from J, with 17 bases in between.

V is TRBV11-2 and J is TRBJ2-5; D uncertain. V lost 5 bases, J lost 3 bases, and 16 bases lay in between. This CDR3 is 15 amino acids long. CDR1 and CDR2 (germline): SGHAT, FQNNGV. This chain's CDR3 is CASSLVVGVEETQYF. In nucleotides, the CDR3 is TGTGCCAGCAGCCTAGTCGTGGGCGTCGAAGAGACCCAGTACTTC.

The CDR3 reads CASSVLSGSDQPQHF. The CDR3 DNA reads as TGTGCCAGCAGCGTTTTATCGGGCAGTGATCAGCCCCAGCATTTT. The chain employs TRBV9 and TRBJ1-5, with D unresolved. The CDR3 contains 15 residues. The germline CDR1 and CDR2 sequences are SGDLS and YYNGEE. V shed 2 bases and J shed 5 bases, with 14 bases lying between them.

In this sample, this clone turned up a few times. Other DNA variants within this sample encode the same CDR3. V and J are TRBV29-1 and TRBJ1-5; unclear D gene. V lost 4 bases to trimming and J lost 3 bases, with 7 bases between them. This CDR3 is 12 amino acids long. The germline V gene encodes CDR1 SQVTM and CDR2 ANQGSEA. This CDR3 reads CSVGEANQPQHF. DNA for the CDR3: TGCAGCGTTGGAGAGGCCAATCAGCCCCAGCATTTT.

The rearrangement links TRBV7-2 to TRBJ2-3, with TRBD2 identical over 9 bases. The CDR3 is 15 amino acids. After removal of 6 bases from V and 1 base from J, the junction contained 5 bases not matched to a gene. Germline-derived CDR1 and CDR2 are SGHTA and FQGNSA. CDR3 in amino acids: CASRRGGAGTDTQYF. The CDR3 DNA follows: TGTGCCAGCAGACGCGGGGGGGCGGGCACAGATACGCAGTATTTT.

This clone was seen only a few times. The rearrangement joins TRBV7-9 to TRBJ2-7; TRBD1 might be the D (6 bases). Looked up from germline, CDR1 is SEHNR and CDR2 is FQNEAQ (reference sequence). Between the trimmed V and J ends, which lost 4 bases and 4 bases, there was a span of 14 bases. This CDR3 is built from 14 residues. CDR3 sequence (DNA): TGTGCCAGCAGCTCCGCCGGGACATCTTACGAGCAGTACTTC. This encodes CASSSAGTSYEQYF.

CDR3 nucleotides: TGTGCCAGCAAACAGGGGCCGAACTATGGCTACACCTTC. It is translated as CASKQGPNYGYTF. V and J are TRBV9 and TRBJ1-2, with 7 nucleotides matching TRBD1. The germline gives CDR1 SGDLS, CDR2 YYNGEE. The V segment lost 6 bases and the J segment 2 bases; nucleotides outside the gene matches: 4. The CDR3 contains 13 residues.

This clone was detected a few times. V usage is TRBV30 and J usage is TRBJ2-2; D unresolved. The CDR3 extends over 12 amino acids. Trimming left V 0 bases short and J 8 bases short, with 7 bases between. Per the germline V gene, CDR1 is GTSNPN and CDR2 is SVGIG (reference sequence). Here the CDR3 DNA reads TGTGCCTGGAGTGTACGAACAGGGGAGCTGTTTTTT. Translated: CAWSVRTGELFF.

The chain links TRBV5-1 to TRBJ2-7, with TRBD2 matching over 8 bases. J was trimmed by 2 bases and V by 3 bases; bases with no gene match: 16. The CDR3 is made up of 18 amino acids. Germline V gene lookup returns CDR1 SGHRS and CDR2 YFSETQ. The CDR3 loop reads CASSWGQRGSFSPYEQYF. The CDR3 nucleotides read TGCGCCAGCAGCTGGGGCCAGCGGGGGAGTTTTTCCCCCTACGAGCAGTACTTC. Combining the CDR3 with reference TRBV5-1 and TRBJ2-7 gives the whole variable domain KAGVTQTPRYLIKTRGQQVTLSCSPISGHRSVSWYQQTPGQGLQFLFEYFSETQRNKGNFPGRFSGRQFSNSRSEMNVSTLELGDSALYLCASSWGQRGSFSPYEQYFGPGTRLTVT.

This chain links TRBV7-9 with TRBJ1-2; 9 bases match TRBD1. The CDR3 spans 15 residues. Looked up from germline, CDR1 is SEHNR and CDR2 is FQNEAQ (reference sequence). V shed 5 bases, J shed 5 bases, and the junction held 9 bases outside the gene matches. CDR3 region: CASSPPLGTGYGYTF. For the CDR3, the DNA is TGTGCCAGCAGCCCACCGTTGGGGACAGGGTATGGCTACACCTTC.

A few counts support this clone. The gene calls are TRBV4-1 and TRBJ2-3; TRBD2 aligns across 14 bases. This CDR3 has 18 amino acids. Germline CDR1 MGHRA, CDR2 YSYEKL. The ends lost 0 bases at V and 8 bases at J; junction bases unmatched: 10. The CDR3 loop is CASSQDPRTSGGPGTQYF. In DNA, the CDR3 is TGCGCCAGCAGCCAAGACCCGAGGACTAGCGGGGGGCCAGGTACGCAGTATTTT.

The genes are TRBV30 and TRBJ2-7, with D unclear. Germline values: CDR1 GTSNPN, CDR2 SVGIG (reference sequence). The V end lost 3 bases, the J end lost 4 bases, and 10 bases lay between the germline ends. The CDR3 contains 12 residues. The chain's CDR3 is CAWSRQPYEQYF. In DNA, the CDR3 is TGTGCCTGGAGCCGACAACCTTACGAGCAGTACTTC.